The text below deals with one T cell receptor beta chain. The CDR3 is 15 amino acids. The V gene lost 4 bases and the J gene lost 10 bases, with 20 bases spanning the gap. CDR1 and CDR2 (germline): MNHEY, SMNVEV (reference sequence). Profiled with immunoSEQ multiplex PCR; TCRdb holds only in-frame clones, not every one. Among 150,000 to 200,000 clones, approximately 83% were seen once, and the ten largest hold more than 2.5%. The record originates from a study of blood T cell repertoires in COVID-19. Sequencing used peripheral blood. V usage is TRBV27 and J usage is TRBJ2-4, with D possibly matching TRBD2 (7 bases). The clonotype originates from a man aged 60 to 69 with acute or convalescent COVID-19. The CDR3 bases are TGTGCCAGCAGTTCCTTGCGGAGGGGGGGAGAGATTCAGTACTTC. Protein sequence: CASSSLRRGGEIQYF.